This record looks at one T cell receptor beta chain sequence and its context. Its antigen is unknown. The second PCR ran roughly 6 to 11 cycles with a sample-barcoded 5' primer and J-beta primers. From the 5' RACE reads, TCRdb called clonotypes with MiXCR, one entry per CDR3 protein. This table has hundreds of thousands of distinct CDR3 sequences, 58% appearing once. The sample comes from a study of blood T cells in healthy people across ages. General study points: Estimates of total diversity, which came from one million sequenced T cells, were considered to be underestimates. Naive and antigen-experienced cells were not separated, limiting conclusive comparison.

Sample: blood. The clonotype comes from a man aged 25-45 years in good health.

In DNA form, the CDR3 reads TGTGCCAGCAGCCCCAATACGGGGGACGGTTCACCCCTCCACTTT. This codes for CASSPNTGDGSPLHF. The chain couples TRBV7-9 to TRBJ1-6, with D possibly being TRBD1 (5 bases). This CDR3 comprises 15 residues. The ends were cut back, 5 bases at V and 9 bases at J, with 17 bases in the middle. Germline V lookup: CDR1 SEHNR, CDR2 FQNEAQ (reference sequence).